This T cell receptor (beta chain) was sequenced during a study of T cell responses to AZD1222 COVID-19 vaccine. Method: immunoSEQ multiplex PCR; TCRdb's copy keeps in-frame clones and lacks some. The sample records more than 95,000 clones, around 93% being singletons. The CDR3 length is 14 residues. V lost 4 bases, J lost 0 bases, and 10 bases lay in between. Per the germline V gene, CDR1 is SGHRS and CDR2 is YFSETQ. The receptor was derived from an adult in good health. The chain recombines TRBV5-1 with TRBJ1-2; D uncertain. The sample in question was peripheral blood, obtained on day 0 of AZD1222 vaccination. DNA for the CDR3: TGCGCCAGCAGCCTGGACGGATCTAACTATGGCTACACCTTC. Amino acids: CASSLDGSNYGYTF.